These 15 T cell receptor beta chains share one sample of origin, sequenced in a study of regulatory T cells in long-lasting Graves disease. As to time point: newly diagnosed GD, antithyroid drugs for less than 3 months. The authors made the TCR library using RNA they extracted from PBMCs. To make TCR beta libraries, researchers used iRepertoire HTBI primers and Arm-PCR of CDR3 regions. TCRdb analysed the multiplex PCR reads with MiXCR anew, one entry per CDR3 protein. The sample shows roughly 400,000 distinct CDR3 sequences, 15% of them seen only once. The sample also formed part of further work on T cells in Graves' hyperthyroidism and ophthalmopathy.

Sequencing used peripheral blood mononuclear cells (PBMCs), obtained at new diagnosis, from a patient treated with antithyroid drugs. These TCRs come from a woman between 35 and 50 years old with Graves disease.

In this sample, this clonotype turned up many times. This chain connects TRBV12-3 or TRBV12-4 to TRBJ2-7; TRBD1 might be the D (7 bases). The V and J ends lost 1 base and 1 base respectively, with 20 bases between them. The CDR3 length is 18 residues. Written as DNA, the CDR3 is TGTGCCAGCAGTTTAGAGAGGGCTTCAGGGGGGTTATCCTACGAGCAGTACTTC. Its protein product is CASSLERASGGLSYEQYF.

This chain connects TRBV28 to TRBJ2-7; 8 bases fit TRBD1. Germline CDR1 MDHEN, CDR2 SYDVKM. The CDR3 has 16 amino acids. The junction had 11 bases not matched to a gene; V was cut back by 7 bases and J by 0 bases. CDR3 coding DNA: TGTGCCAGCACGCCTACCCACGGGACAGGCTCCTACGAGCAGTACTTC. Its protein product is CASTPTHGTGSYEQYF. Together with reference TRBV28 and TRBJ2-7, the CDR3 gives the full variable domain: DVKVTQSSRYLVKRTGEKVFLECVQDMDHENMFWYRQDPGLGLRLIYFSYDVKMKEKGDIPEGYSVSREKKERFSLILESASTNQTSMYLCASTPTHGTGSYEQYFGPGTRLTVT.

This clonotype was picked up many times. The J gene is TRBJ1-2, the V gene TRBV28, with unresolved D. Germline CDR1 reads MDHEN; CDR2 reads SYDVKM. Trimming shortened V by 2 bases and J by 2 bases, and 6 bases separated the two germline ends. This CDR3 has 13 amino acids. The CDR3 bases are TGTGCCAGCAGTTTAACAGAAAACTATGGCTACACCTTC. Protein sequence: CASSLTENYGYTF.

This clonotype appeared a few times. The V gene is TRBV28, the J gene TRBJ1-1, with D unresolved. V lost 4 bases and J 5 bases, leaving 14 bases between the germline ends. CDR3 size: 14 residues. Germline V gene lookup returns CDR1 MDHEN and CDR2 SYDVKM. Here the CDR3 DNA reads TGTGCCAGCAGTTCTGGAACTGTGGGGACTGAAGCTTTCTTT. Amino acids: CASSSGTVGTEAFF.

This clonotype was found many times. V is TRBV29-1 and J is TRBJ1-1; 7 bases are a match to TRBD1. CDR3 size: 13 residues. V trimming: 7 bases; J trimming: 3 bases; junction bases outside the gene matches: 8. Per the germline V gene, CDR1 is SQVTM and CDR2 is ANQGSEA. CDR3 in amino acids: CSARYRGDTEAFF. In nucleotides, the CDR3 is TGCAGCGCCCGCTACAGGGGAGACACTGAAGCTTTCTTT.

In this sample, this clonotype turned up many times. J is TRBJ2-7 and V is TRBV7-2, with 7 bases aligning to TRBD1. After removal of 5 bases from V and 2 bases from J, the junction contained 15 bases not matched to a gene. The CDR3 totals 17 residues. Germline V gene sequence: CDR1 SGHTA, CDR2 FQGNSA. The CDR3 loop reads CASSIRQGQGAPYEQYF. DNA of the CDR3: TGTGCCAGCAGCATAAGACAGGGTCAAGGGGCACCCTACGAGCAGTACTTC.

This clonotype was counted many times. The chain employs TRBV5-1 and TRBJ2-7, with D maybe TRBD2 (6 bases). Trimming stripped 2 bases from V and 7 bases from J, with 13 bases between. CDR1 is SGHRS and CDR2 is YFSETQ in the germline V gene. The CDR3 runs 13 residues. This CDR3 reads CASSLGTHSEQYF. The DNA of the CDR3 is TGCGCCAGCAGCTTAGGGACTCATTCGGAGCAGTACTTC.

This clonotype was recorded a few times. The chain uses TRBV24-1 and TRBJ2-1; D is tentatively TRBD1 or TRBD2 (5 bases each). This CDR3 is built from 18 residues. Germline V CDR1 and CDR2: KGHDR, SFDVKD. V lost 3 bases, J lost 3 bases, and 20 bases lay in between. The CDR3 DNA sequence: TGTGCCACCAGTGATGAGCAAGGGACCGAAGGAAGCTACAATGAGCAGTTCTTC. As protein: CATSDEQGTEGSYNEQFF.

The rearrangement joins TRBV6-1 to TRBJ2-2; D is ambiguous. From germline, CDR1 is MNHNS and CDR2 SASEGT. The CDR3 totals 12 residues. V gave up 6 bases and J gave up 5 bases, with 7 bases separating them. The CDR3: CASRLGTGELFF. The CDR3 bases are TGTGCCAGCAGACTGGGAACCGGGGAGCTGTTTTTT.

This clonotype appeared many times. This chain links TRBV19 with TRBJ2-2, with a possible D match to TRBD2 (6 bases). V gave up 7 bases and J gave up 3 bases, with 21 bases separating them. CDR1 LNHDA and CDR2 SQIVND come from the germline V gene (reference sequence). The CDR3 is 17 amino acids. The DNA of the CDR3 is TGTGCCAGTAAATCAGCGGGTGAGGGAAAGGACACCGGGGAGCTGTTTTTT. Its protein is CASKSAGEGKDTGELFF.

There are many counts of this clonotype. The J gene is TRBJ2-1, the V gene TRBV28, with D unresolved. V was cut by 6 bases and J by 2 bases, with 26 bases left in between. This CDR3 has 19 residues. The germline CDR1 and CDR2 sequences are MDHEN and SYDVKM. The CDR3 loop is CASSSPGYNDGYPYNEQFF. CDR3 nucleotides: TGTGCCAGCAGCTCCCCCGGCTACAATGACGGGTACCCCTACAATGAGCAGTTCTTC.

This clonotype was recorded many times. The chain combines TRBV28 with TRBJ2-6, with D maybe TRBD2 (5 bases). The V end was cut by 6 bases, the J end by 1 base, with 22 bases between. The CDR3 is 19 amino acids. Germline CDR1 reads MDHEN; CDR2 reads SYDVKM. CDR3 region: CASSYTGYLGSSGANVLTF. The CDR3 bases are TGTGCCAGCAGCTATACGGGGTATTTGGGATCATCTGGGGCCAACGTCCTGACTTTC.

This clonotype was detected a few times. The chain couples TRBV5-1 to TRBJ1-5; no clear D gene. Looked up from germline, CDR1 is SGHRS and CDR2 is YFSETQ. This CDR3 has 15 amino acids. Trimming cost V 0 bases and J 4 bases, with 11 bases left between them. The CDR3 coding sequence is TGCGCCAGCAGCTTGGCTGGGGAAGAGAATCAGCCCCAGCATTTT. Translation gives CASSLAGEENQPQHF.

J is TRBJ2-2 and V is TRBV12-5; D ambiguous. Germline CDR1 and CDR2: LGHNT and FRNRAP. V lost 5 bases and J lost 2, with 15 bases in between. CDR3 size: 16 residues. The CDR3: CASGPFLPANTGELFF. For the CDR3, the DNA is TGTGCTAGTGGTCCATTTCTTCCAGCAAACACCGGGGAGCTGTTTTTT. Based on the CDR3 plus reference TRBV12-5 and TRBJ2-2, the full variable domain is DARVTQTPRHKVTEMGQEVTMRCQPILGHNTVFWYRQTMMQGLELLAYFRNRAPLDDSGMPKDRFSAEMPDATLATLKIQPSEPRDSAVYFCASGPFLPANTGELFFGEGSRLTVL.

This clonotype was recorded a few times. J is TRBJ2-2 and V is TRBV6-1; D is unresolved. The CDR3 loop spans 14 amino acids. Germline V gene lookup returns CDR1 MNHNS and CDR2 SASEGT. Deletions cut 6 bases from V and 6 bases from J, with 14 bases between. CDR3 in amino acids: CASRHSVVSGELFF. The CDR3 nucleotides read TGTGCCAGCAGGCACAGCGTTGTGTCCGGGGAGCTGTTTTTT.